There are a few counts of the clone carrying this T cell receptor beta chain. Antigen specificity is unknown. A much bigger clone sits one base away, suggesting this may be a read error. Amplifying from RNA transcripts, the study obtained TCR beta CDR3 regions. Second-round multiplex PCR followed a first-round RT-PCR using HTBI primers. Each CDR3 protein is one row after TCRdb ran MiXCR on the multiplex PCR reads. The sample consists of about 640,000 distinct CDR3 sequences, about 38% of them appearing once. These data originate in a study of Graves' ophthalmopathy and Graves' hyperthyroidism. Study-wide background: The study drew peripheral blood at initial diagnosis, before any treatment.

This CDR3 contains 13 residues. The V end lost 0 bases, the J end lost 6 bases, and 6 bases lay between the germline ends. Germline V gene lookup returns CDR1 SGDLS and CDR2 YYNGEE. Regarding the study as a whole: Stable hyperthyroidism and ophthalmopathy were told apart by a 13-signature model, which achieved almost 90% sensitivity and 65% to 83% specificity.

Patients were diagnosed from clinical symptoms, serum thyroxine, TRAb, thyroid ultrasound and orbital computed tomography. The sequence was obtained from an adult man with Graves' ophthalmopathy. Sequenced: peripheral blood. The genes are TRBV9 and TRBJ2-2; D call uncertain. The CDR3 here is CASSVEGSGELFF. In DNA, the CDR3 is TGTGCCAGCAGCGTAGAAGGGTCCGGGGAGCTGTTTTTT. The complete variable domain, with remaining parts taken from reference TRBV9 and TRBJ2-2, reads DSGVTQTPKHLITATGQRVTLRCSPRSGDLSVYWYQQSLDQGLQFLIQYYNGEERAKGNILERFSAQQFPDLHSELNLSSLELGDSALYFCASSVEGSGELFFGEGSRLTVL.